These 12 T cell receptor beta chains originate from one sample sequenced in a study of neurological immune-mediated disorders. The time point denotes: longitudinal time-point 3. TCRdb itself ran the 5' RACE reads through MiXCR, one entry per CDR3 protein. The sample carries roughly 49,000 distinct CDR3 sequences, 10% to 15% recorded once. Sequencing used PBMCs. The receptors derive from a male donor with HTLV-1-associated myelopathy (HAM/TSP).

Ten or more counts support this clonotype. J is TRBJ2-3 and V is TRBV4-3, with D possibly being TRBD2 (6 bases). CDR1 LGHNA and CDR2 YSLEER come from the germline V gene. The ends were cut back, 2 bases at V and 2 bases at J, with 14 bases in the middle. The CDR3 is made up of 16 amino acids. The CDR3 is CASSQSGTLATDTQYF. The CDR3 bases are TGCGCCAGCAGCCAATCTGGGACTCTAGCCACAGATACGCAGTATTTT.

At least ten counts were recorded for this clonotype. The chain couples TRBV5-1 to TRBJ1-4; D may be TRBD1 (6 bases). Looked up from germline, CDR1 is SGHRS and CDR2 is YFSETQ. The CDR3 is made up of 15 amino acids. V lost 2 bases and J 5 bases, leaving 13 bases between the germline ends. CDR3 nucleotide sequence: TGCGCCAGCAGCTTAGGGGGGAGGAGGAATGAAAAACTGTTTTTT. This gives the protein CASSLGGRRNEKLFF.

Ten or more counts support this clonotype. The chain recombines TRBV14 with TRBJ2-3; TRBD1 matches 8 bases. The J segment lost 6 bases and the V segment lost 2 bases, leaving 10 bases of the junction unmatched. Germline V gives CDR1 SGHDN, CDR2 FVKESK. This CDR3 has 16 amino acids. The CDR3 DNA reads TGTGCCAGCAGCCAACGTTTCAGGGGGCATGAGGATACGCAGTATTTT. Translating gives CASSQRFRGHEDTQYF.

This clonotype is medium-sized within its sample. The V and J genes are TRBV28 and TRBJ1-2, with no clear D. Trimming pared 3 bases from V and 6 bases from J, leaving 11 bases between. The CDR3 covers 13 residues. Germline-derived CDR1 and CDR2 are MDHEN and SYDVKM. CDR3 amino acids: CASSFDGLNGYTF. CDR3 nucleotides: TGTGCCAGCAGTTTTGATGGCTTAAATGGCTACACCTTC.

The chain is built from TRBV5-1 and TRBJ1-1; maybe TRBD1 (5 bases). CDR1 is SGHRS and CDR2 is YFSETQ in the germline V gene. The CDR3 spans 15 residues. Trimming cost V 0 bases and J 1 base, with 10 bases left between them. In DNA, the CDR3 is TGCGCCAGCAGCTTGGAGGAGGGGCGGAACACTGAAGCTTTCTTT. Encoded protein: CASSLEEGRNTEAFF.

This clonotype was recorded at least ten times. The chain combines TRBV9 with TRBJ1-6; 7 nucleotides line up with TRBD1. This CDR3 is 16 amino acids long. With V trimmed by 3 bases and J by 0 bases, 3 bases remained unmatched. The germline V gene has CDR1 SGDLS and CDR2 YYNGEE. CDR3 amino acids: CASSAGQSSYNSPLHF. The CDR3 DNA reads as TGTGCCAGCAGCGCGGGACAGAGCTCCTATAATTCACCCCTCCACTTT.

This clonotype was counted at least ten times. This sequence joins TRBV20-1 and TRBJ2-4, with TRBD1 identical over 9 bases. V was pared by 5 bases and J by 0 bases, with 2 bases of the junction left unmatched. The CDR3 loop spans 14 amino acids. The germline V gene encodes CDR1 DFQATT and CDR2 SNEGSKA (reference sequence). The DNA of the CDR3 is TGCAGTGCTCGACAGGGGGTAGCCAAAAACATTCAGTACTTC. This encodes CSARQGVAKNIQYF.

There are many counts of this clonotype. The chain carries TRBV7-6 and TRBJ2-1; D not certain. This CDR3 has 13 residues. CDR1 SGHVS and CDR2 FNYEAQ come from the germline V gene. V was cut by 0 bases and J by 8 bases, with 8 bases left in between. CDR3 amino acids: CASSLAFSDEQFF. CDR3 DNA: TGTGCCAGCAGCTTAGCGTTCTCGGATGAGCAGTTCTTC.

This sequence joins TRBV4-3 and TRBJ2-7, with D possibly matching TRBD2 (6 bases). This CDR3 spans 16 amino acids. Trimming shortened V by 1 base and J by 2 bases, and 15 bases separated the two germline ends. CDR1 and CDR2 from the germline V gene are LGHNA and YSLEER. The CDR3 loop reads CASSQGRLEGTYEQYF. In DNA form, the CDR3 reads TGCGCCAGCAGCCAAGGGCGGTTGGAGGGTACCTACGAGCAGTACTTC.

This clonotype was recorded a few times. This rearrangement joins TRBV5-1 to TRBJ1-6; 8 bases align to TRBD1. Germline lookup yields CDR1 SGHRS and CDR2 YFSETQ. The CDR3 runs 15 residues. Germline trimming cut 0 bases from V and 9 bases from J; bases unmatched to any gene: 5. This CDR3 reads CASSLDGQGGSPLHF. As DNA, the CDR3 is TGCGCCAGCAGCTTGGACGGACAGGGAGGTTCACCCCTCCACTTT. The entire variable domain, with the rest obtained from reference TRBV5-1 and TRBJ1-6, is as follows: KAGVTQTPRYLIKTRGQQVTLSCSPISGHRSVSWYQQTPGQGLQFLFEYFSETQRNKGNFPGRFSGRQFSNSRSEMNVSTLELGDSALYLCASSLDGQGGSPLHFGNGTRLTVT.

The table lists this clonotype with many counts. The CDR3 sequence: CASSVEAAGNTIYF. The CDR3 DNA reads as TGTGCCAGCAGCGTAGAGGCAGCCGGAAACACCATATATTTT. V usage is TRBV9 and J usage is TRBJ1-3, with D unresolved. Germline lookup yields CDR1 SGDLS and CDR2 YYNGEE. V was pared by 0 bases and J by 4 bases, with 8 bases between. The CDR3 runs 14 residues.

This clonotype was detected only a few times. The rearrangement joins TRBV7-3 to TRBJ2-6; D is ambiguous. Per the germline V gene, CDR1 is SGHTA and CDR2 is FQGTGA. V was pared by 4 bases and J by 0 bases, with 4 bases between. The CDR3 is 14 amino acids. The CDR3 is CASSSLSGANVLTF. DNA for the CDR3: TGTGCCAGCAGCTCCCTCTCTGGGGCCAACGTCCTGACTTTC.